The source of this T cell receptor (beta chain) is a study of blood T cell repertoires in COVID-19. On the study more broadly: T cells, B-cell-depleted T cells, or PBMCs provided the cDNA or gDNA that served as material.

Looked up from germline, CDR1 is MNHEY and CDR2 is SMNVEV (reference sequence). CDR3 length: 19 residues. Unmatched junction bases numbered 15, after V lost 1 base and J lost 5 bases. In the study's own analysis: The authors estimated nucleated cell counts from reference gene primer amplification. Sequencing was performed with immunoSEQ multiplex PCR; in TCRdb, only in-frame clones are kept and a portion is missing. D and trimming come from the DNA, and the V and J calls and clone size come from that table. Altogether 50,000 to 80,000 clones are present, more than 65% being singletons, with the ten largest covering approximately 5.1%.

The receptor was isolated from a human donor in a cohort sampled during active COVID-19. This sequence joins TRBV27 and TRBJ2-5; 11 bases align to TRBD2. Sequencing was carried out using peripheral blood. Written as DNA, the CDR3 is TGTGCCAGCAGTTTATGGCCATCTTCTAGCGGGGGGCGCAAGGAGACCCAGTACTTC. Translated: CASSLWPSSSGGRKETQYF.